Given below is one T cell receptor beta chain in context. The data derive from a study of technical replicates of blood from several donors. V trimming: 8 bases; J trimming: 5 bases; junction bases outside the gene matches: 9. In germline, CDR1 is SNHLY, CDR2 FYNNEI. The length of the CDR3 is 15 residues. Profiling relied on immunoSEQ multiplex PCR, and the TCRdb table lists in-frame clones only, not all of them. The table shows 40,000 to 60,000 clones, with 80% to 95% occurring only once. V gene TRBV2 combines with J gene TRBJ2-5; 12 nucleotides align to TRBD2. The TCR comes from a human donor in good health. Some clones in this sample may be carry-over from other donors' samples. Sequencing was done on a sample of PBMCs. This CDR3 is CASYGLAGSGETQYF. The CDR3 DNA follows: TGTGCCAGCTACGGACTAGCGGGGTCTGGGGAGACCCAGTACTTC.